These 19 T cell receptor beta chains came from one sample sequenced in a study of T cell responses to AZD1222 COVID-19 vaccine. Clones were read by immunoSEQ multiplex PCR, and TCRdb kept only the in-frame ones, dropping some. The data hold around 110,000 clones, with about nine tenths observed a single time. This material consisted of peripheral blood, taken on day 0 of AZD1222 vaccination. The receptors shown here come from an adult in good health.

CDR3 residues: CASSPGPSGNNEQFF. CDR3 DNA sequence: TGTGCCAGCAGCCCCGGCCCTAGCGGAAACAATGAGCAGTTCTTC. This chain uses TRBV5-6 with TRBJ2-1; 7 bases agree with TRBD2. This CDR3 is built from 15 residues. The germline CDR1 and CDR2 sequences are SGHDT and YYEEEE. Germline trimming cut 4 bases from V and 5 bases from J; bases unmatched to any gene: 9.

Only one count was recorded for this clone. This chain uses TRBV7-2 with TRBJ1-5; D may be TRBD1 (6 bases). The germline gives CDR1 SGHTA, CDR2 FQGNSA. This CDR3 is built from 13 residues. The V and J ends lost 2 bases and 9 bases respectively, with 11 bases between them. The CDR3, as DNA: TGTGCCAGCAGCTTACCAGGGGCCAGGCCCCAGCATTTT. Encoded protein: CASSLPGARPQHF.

This chain joins TRBV29-1 and TRBJ2-3; D remains ambiguous. Trimming took 1 base from V and 2 from J, leaving 7 bases between them. This CDR3 has 13 amino acids. Germline values: CDR1 SQVTM, CDR2 ANQGSEA. The CDR3 DNA reads as TGCAGCGTTGAAGGGGGATTCACAGATACGCAGTATTTT. Protein: CSVEGGFTDTQYF.

The chain links TRBV30 to TRBJ1-2; D ambiguous. The CDR3 is 13 residues long. Germline V gene data show CDR1 as GTSNPN and CDR2 as SVGIG (reference sequence). Trimming removed 3 bases at V and 4 bases at J, with 12 bases between. The CDR3 sequence is CAWSQTFFYGYTF. The CDR3 nucleotides read TGTGCCTGGAGCCAGACATTTTTCTATGGCTACACCTTC.

The chain recombines TRBV20-1 with TRBJ1-1; no clear D. V was trimmed by 8 bases and J by 10 bases, leaving 14 bases between them. CDR1 is DFQATT and CDR2 is SNEGSKA in the germline V gene (reference sequence). CDR3 length: 10 residues. CDR3: CSPLSEAAFF. In DNA, the CDR3 is TGCAGTCCCCTATCGGAAGCAGCTTTCTTT.

This chain connects TRBV6-2 or TRBV6-3 to TRBJ1-1; 10 bases line up with TRBD1. Germline V gene data show CDR1 as MNHEY and CDR2 as SVGEGT. This CDR3 region has 16 residues. The V gene end was trimmed by 4 bases and the J gene end by 1 base; junction bases not matched to a gene: 6. Here the CDR3 DNA reads TGTGCCAGCAGTTTCAGGGACAGGGGACCGAACACTGAAGCTTTCTTT. It yields the protein CASSFRDRGPNTEAFF.

The rearrangement uses TRBV12-5 and TRBJ1-1; D is unresolved. The CDR3 extends over 14 amino acids. The germline CDR1 and CDR2 sequences are LGHNT and FRNRAP. V lost 4 bases to trimming and J lost 5 bases, with 14 bases between them. The DNA of the CDR3 is TGTGCTAGTGGTTCCGCCACTTGGAAGACTGAAGCTTTCTTT. The encoded protein is CASGSATWKTEAFF.

This clone was found a few times. This chain links TRBV6-6 with TRBJ1-1; D unclear. V was trimmed by 8 bases and J by 1 base, leaving 17 bases between them. In germline, CDR1 is MNHNY, CDR2 SVGAGI (reference sequence). The CDR3 spans 15 residues. CDR3 loop: CASLLGKEKNTEAFF. In nucleotides, the CDR3 is TGTGCCAGCCTGTTGGGCAAAGAGAAGAACACTGAAGCTTTCTTT.

The chain links TRBV5-6 to TRBJ2-7; TRBD2 agrees at 7 bases. Trimming took 6 bases from V and 7 from J; bases not matched to a gene: 4. Germline CDR1 and CDR2: SGHDT and YYEEEE. The CDR3 has 11 amino acids. This chain's CDR3 is CASTIGGEQYF. CDR3 sequence (DNA): TGTGCCAGCACCATCGGGGGGGAGCAGTACTTC.

This clone was detected a few times. V and J are TRBV5-8 and TRBJ2-2, with 11 bases fitting TRBD2. The CDR3 has 15 amino acids. Trimming at V came to 4 bases and at J to 7 bases, leaving 6 bases not matched to a gene. CDR1 is SGHTS and CDR2 is YDEGEE in the germline V gene. CDR3 loop: CASSPTSGGVGELFF. The CDR3 region has the DNA TGTGCCAGCAGCCCCACTAGCGGGGGTGTCGGGGAGCTGTTTTTT.

The chain couples TRBV5-8 to TRBJ1-3, with D unclear. The CDR3 loop spans 17 amino acids. The V end lost 0 bases, the J end lost 2 bases, and 15 bases lay between the germline ends. Germline lookup yields CDR1 SGHTS and CDR2 YDEGEE. The CDR3 reads CASSLGLGRTAGNTIYF. In DNA, the CDR3 is TGTGCCAGCAGCTTGGGTTTAGGTCGAACAGCTGGAAACACCATATATTTT.

This clone was counted at least ten times. The rearrangement uses TRBV16 and TRBJ2-7, with TRBD1 identical over 8 bases. Germline-derived CDR1 and CDR2 are KGHSY and FQNENV. The CDR3 extends over 13 amino acids. The junction had 2 bases not matched to a gene; V was cut back by 4 bases and J by 3 bases. The CDR3 nucleotides read TGTGCCAGCAGCCCACAGGGGGTCTACGAGCAGTACTTC. It codes for CASSPQGVYEQYF.

J is TRBJ1-6 and V is TRBV9, with D possibly matching TRBD1 (5 bases). Trimming removed 0 bases at V and 7 bases at J, with 11 bases between. The germline V gene encodes CDR1 SGDLS and CDR2 YYNGEE. The CDR3 has 15 amino acids. CDR3: CASSVEVRANSPLHF. In nucleotides, the CDR3 is TGTGCCAGCAGCGTAGAGGTCAGGGCGAATTCACCCCTCCACTTT.

The V and J genes are TRBV15 and TRBJ1-1; no definite D call. The CDR3 is 12 residues long. CDR1 and CDR2 from the germline V gene are LNHNV and YYDKDF (reference sequence). V lost 0 bases and J lost 10, with 9 bases in between. The CDR3 protein is CATSREGPRAFF. Written as DNA, the CDR3 is TGTGCCACCAGCAGAGAGGGTCCCCGAGCTTTCTTT.

The V gene is TRBV19, the J gene TRBJ1-1; D not resolved. Germline-derived CDR1 and CDR2 are LNHDA and SQIVND (reference sequence). The V and J ends lost 7 bases and 4 bases respectively, with 10 bases between them. The CDR3 is 12 amino acids. The CDR3 coding sequence is TGTGCCAGTACGCGGGGAAGCACTGAAGCTTTCTTT. It translates to CASTRGSTEAFF.

This clone was seen only a few times. The chain recombines TRBV14 with TRBJ1-2; TRBD1 is a possible D gene (6 bases). The V end was cut by 4 bases, the J end by 7 bases, with 19 bases between. Germline-derived CDR1 and CDR2 are SGHDN and FVKESK. There are 15 residues in the CDR3. The CDR3 region is CASSPPGSGVFGYTF. Here the CDR3 DNA reads TGTGCCAGCAGCCCGCCCGGGTCAGGGGTGTTTGGCTACACCTTC.

This rearrangement joins TRBV7-9 to TRBJ1-1; D possibly corresponds to TRBD1 (6 bases). V was pared by 2 bases and J by 1 base, with 11 bases between. The CDR3 has 15 amino acids. CDR1 is SEHNR and CDR2 is FQNEAQ in the germline V gene (reference sequence). The CDR3 DNA follows: TGTGCCAGCAGCTTAAGGGGGATGGGGAACACTGAAGCTTTCTTT. Residues: CASSLRGMGNTEAFF. Variable domain in full (rest from reference TRBV7-9 and TRBJ1-1): DTGVSQNPRHKITKRGQNVTFRCDPISEHNRLYWYRQTLGQGPEFLTYFQNEAQLEKSRLLSDRFSAERPKGSFSTLEIQRTEQGDSAMYLCASSLRGMGNTEAFFGQGTRLTVV.

The V and J genes are TRBV6-1 and TRBJ2-1, with 10 bases identical to TRBD1. V lost 4 bases, J lost 4 bases, and 7 bases stayed unmatched. CDR1 is MNHNS, CDR2 SASEGT, per germline. CDR3 length: 16 amino acids. CDR3 DNA: TGTGCCAGCAGTGTCCCCGGGACAGGGGATTACAATGAGCAGTTCTTC. This gives the protein CASSVPGTGDYNEQFF.

J is TRBJ2-1 and V is TRBV2, with D possibly being TRBD2 (6 bases). Trimming removed 1 base from V and 12 bases from J, with 10 bases in between. The CDR3 contains 12 residues. CDR1 and CDR2 (germline): SNHLY, FYNNEI. CDR3 residues: CASSEGGGGQFF. CDR3 bases: TGTGCCAGCAGTGAAGGTGGGGGAGGGCAGTTCTTC.